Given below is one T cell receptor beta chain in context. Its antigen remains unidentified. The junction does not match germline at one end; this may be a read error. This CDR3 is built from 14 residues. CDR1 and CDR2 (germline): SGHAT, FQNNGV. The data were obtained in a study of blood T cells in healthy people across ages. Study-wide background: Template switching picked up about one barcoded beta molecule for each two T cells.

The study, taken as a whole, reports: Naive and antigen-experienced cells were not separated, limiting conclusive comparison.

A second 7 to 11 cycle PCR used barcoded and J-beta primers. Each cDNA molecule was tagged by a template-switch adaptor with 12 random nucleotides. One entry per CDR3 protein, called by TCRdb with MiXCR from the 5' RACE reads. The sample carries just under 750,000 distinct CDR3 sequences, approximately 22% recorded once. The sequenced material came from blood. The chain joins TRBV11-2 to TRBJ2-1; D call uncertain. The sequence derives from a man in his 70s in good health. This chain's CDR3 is CASSLDLVGNEQFF. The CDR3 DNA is TGTGCCAGCAGCCTAGACCTAGTAGGCAACGAGCAGTTCTTC.